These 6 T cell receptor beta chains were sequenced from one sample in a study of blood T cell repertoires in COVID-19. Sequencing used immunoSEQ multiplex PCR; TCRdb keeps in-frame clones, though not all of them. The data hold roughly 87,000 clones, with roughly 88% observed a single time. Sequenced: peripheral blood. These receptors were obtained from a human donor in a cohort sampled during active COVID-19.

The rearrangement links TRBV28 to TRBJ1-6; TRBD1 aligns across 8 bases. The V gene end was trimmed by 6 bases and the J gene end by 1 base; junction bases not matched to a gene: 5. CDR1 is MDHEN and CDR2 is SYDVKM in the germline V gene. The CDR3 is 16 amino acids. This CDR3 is CASRPDRGSYNSPLHF. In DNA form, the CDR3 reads TGTGCCAGCAGACCCGACAGGGGATCCTATAATTCACCCCTCCACTTT.

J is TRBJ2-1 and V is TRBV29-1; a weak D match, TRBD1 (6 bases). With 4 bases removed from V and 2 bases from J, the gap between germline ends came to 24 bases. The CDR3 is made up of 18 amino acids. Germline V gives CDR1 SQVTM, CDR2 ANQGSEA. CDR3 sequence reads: CSVAGTLALAGAYNEQFF. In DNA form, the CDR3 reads TGCAGCGTTGCCGGGACCCTAGCCCTAGCAGGGGCCTACAATGAGCAGTTCTTC.

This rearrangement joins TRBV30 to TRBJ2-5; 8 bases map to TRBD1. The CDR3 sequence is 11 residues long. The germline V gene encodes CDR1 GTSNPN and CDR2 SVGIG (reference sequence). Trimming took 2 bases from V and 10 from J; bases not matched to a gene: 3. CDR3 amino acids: CAWSLDRGQYF. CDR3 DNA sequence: TGTGCCTGGAGTCTCGACAGGGGCCAGTACTTC.

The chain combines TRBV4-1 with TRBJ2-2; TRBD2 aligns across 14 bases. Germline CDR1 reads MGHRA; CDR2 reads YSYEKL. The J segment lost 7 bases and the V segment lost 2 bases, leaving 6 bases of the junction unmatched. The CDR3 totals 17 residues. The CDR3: CASSQRGTSGGYGELFF. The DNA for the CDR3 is TGCGCCAGCAGCCAAAGAGGGACTAGCGGGGGATACGGGGAGCTGTTTTTT.

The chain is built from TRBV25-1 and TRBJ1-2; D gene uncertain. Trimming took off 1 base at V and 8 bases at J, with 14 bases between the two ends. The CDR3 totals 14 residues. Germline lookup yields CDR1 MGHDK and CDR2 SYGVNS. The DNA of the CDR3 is TGTGCCAGCAGTGAATCCAACTCAATGGTGGGCTACACCTTC. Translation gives CASSESNSMVGYTF.

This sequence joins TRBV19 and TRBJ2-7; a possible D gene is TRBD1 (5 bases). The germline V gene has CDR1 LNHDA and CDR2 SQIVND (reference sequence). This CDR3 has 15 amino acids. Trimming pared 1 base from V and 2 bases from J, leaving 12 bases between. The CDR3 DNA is TGTGCCAGTAGTATAGGTCGGGCAGGGACCTACGAGCAGTACTTC. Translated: CASSIGRAGTYEQYF.